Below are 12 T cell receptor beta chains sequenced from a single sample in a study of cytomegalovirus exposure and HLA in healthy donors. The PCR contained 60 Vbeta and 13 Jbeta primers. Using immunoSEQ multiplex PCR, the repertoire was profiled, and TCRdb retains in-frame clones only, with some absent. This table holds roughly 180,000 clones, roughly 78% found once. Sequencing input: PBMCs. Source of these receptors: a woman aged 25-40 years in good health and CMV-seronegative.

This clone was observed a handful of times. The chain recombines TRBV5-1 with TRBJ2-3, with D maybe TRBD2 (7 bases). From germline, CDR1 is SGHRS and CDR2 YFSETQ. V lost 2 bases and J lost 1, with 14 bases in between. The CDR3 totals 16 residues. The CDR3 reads CASSFRDGGRTDTQYF. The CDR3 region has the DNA TGCGCCAGCAGCTTTCGGGACGGGGGGCGCACAGATACGCAGTATTTT.

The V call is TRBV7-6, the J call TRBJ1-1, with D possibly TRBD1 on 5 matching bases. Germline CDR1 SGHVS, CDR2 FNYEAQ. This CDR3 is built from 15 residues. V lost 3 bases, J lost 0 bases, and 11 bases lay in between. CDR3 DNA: TGTGCCAGCAGCTTGTTGGGGGGAATGAACACTGAAGCTTTCTTT. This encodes CASSLLGGMNTEAFF.

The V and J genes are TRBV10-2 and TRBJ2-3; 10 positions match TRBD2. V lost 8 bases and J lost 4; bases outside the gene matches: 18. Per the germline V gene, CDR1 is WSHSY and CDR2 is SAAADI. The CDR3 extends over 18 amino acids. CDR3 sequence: CASGPSGGERDPADTQYF. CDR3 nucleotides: TGCGCCAGCGGGCCTAGCGGGGGAGAGAGAGATCCCGCAGATACGCAGTATTTT.

CDR3 protein: CASSVSGWGNTEAFF. The CDR3 nucleotides are TGTGCCAGCAGCGTTAGCGGTTGGGGAAACACTGAAGCTTTCTTT. The chain recombines TRBV9 with TRBJ1-1; D is uncertain. The V gene lost 2 bases and the J gene lost 2 bases, with 13 bases spanning the gap. Germline CDR1 reads SGDLS; CDR2 reads YYNGEE. The CDR3 loop spans 15 amino acids.

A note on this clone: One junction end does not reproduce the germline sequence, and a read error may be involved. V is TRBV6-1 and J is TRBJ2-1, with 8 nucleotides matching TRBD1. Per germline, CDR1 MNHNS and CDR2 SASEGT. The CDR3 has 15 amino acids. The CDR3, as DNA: TGTGCCAGCAGTCAAGCCTGGACAGGGCTAAATGAGCAGTTCTTC. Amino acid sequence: CASSQAWTGLNEQFF.

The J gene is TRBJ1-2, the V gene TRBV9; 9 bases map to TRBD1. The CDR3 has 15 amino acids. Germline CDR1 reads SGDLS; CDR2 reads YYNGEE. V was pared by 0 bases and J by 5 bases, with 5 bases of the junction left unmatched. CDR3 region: CASSVVVDRGYGYTF. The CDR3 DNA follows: TGTGCCAGCAGCGTAGTTGTCGACAGGGGGTATGGCTACACCTTC.

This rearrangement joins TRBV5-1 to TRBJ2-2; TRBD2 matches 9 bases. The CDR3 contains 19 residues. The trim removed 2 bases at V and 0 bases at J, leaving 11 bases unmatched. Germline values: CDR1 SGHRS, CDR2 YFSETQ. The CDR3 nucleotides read TGCGCCAGCAGCTTCAAGGGACTAGCAACACCTCCGAACACCGGGGAGCTGTTTTTT. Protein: CASSFKGLATPPNTGELFF.

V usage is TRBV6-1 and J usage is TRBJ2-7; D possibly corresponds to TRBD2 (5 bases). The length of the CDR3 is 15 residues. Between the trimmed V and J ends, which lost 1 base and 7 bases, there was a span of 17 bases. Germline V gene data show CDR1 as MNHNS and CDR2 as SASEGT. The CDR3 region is CASSEEAVGRDEQYF. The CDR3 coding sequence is TGTGCCAGCAGTGAAGAAGCTGTAGGGAGAGATGAGCAGTACTTC.

DNA of the CDR3: TGCGCCAGCAGCTTGTTAGACGAGCAGTACTTC. It codes for CASSLLDEQYF. The chain couples TRBV5-1 to TRBJ2-7; D is unresolved. V was shortened by 1 base and J by 5 bases, with 4 bases between the two germline ends. The CDR3 is 11 amino acids. Looked up from germline, CDR1 is SGHRS and CDR2 is YFSETQ.

CDR3 in amino acids: CSVAVAGIQETQYF. The DNA for the CDR3 is TGCAGCGTTGCGGTAGCGGGGATTCAAGAGACCCAGTACTTC. The gene calls are TRBV29-1 and TRBJ2-5; TRBD2 aligns across 8 bases. Germline CDR1 SQVTM, CDR2 ANQGSEA. The CDR3 length is 14 residues. V shed 4 bases, J shed 2 bases, and the junction held 6 bases outside the gene matches.

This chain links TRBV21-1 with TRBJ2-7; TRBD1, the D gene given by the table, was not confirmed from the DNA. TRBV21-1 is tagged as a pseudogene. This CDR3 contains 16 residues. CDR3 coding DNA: TGTGCCAGCAGCTCCCCCCAAGGACAGGGCGTATACGAGCAGTACTTC. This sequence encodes CASSSPQGQGVYEQYF.

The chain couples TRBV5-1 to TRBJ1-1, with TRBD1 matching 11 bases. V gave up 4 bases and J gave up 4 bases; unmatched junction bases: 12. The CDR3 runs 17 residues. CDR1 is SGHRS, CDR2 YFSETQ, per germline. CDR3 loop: CASSLLDRGQVVTEAFF. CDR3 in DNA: TGCGCCAGCAGCCTCCTGGACAGGGGGCAGGTGGTCACTGAAGCTTTCTTT. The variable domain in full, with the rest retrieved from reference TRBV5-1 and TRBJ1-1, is KAGVTQTPRYLIKTRGQQVTLSCSPISGHRSVSWYQQTPGQGLQFLFEYFSETQRNKGNFPGRFSGRQFSNSRSEMNVSTLELGDSALYLCASSLLDRGQVVTEAFFGQGTRLTVV.